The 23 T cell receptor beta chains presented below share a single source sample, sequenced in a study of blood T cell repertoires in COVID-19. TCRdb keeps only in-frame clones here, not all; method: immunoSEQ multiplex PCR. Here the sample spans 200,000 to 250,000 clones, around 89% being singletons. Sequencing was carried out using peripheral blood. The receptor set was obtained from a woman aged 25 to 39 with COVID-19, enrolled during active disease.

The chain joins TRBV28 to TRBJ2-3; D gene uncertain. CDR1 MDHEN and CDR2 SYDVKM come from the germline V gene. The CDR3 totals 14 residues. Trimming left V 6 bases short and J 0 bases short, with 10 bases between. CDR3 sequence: CASSPADSTDTQYF. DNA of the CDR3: TGTGCCAGCAGCCCGGCGGATAGCACAGATACGCAGTATTTT.

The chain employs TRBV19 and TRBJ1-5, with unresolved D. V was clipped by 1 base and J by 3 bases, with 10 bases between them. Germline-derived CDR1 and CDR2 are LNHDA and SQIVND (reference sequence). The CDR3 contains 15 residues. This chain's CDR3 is CASSIVAEPNQPQHF. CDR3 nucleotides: TGTGCCAGTAGTATAGTCGCAGAACCCAATCAGCCCCAGCATTTT.

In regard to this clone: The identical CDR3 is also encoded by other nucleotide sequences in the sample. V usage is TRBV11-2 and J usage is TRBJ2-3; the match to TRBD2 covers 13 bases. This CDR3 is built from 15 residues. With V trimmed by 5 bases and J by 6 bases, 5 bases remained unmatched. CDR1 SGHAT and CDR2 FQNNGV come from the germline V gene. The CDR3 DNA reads TGTGCCAGCAGCCTAGGACTAGCGGGAGCCGATACGCAGTATTTT. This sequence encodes CASSLGLAGADTQYF. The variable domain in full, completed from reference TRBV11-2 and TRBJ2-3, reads EAGVAQSPRYKIIEKRQSVAFWCNPISGHATLYWYQQILGQGPKLLIQFQNNGVVDDSQLPKDRFSAERLKGVDSTLKIQPAKLEDSAVYLCASSLGLAGADTQYFGPGTRLTVL.

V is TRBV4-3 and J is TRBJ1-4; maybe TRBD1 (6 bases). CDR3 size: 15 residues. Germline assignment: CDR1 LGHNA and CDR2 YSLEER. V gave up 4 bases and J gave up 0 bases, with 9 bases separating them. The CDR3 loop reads CASSPHRATNEKLFF. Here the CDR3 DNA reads TGCGCCAGCAGCCCCCACAGGGCAACTAATGAAAAACTGTTTTTT.

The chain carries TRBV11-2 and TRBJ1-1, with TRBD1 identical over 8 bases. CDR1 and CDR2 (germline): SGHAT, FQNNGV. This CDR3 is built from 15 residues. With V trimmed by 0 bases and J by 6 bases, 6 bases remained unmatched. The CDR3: CASSLDRGRGPEAFF. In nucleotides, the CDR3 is TGTGCCAGCAGCTTAGATAGGGGCAGGGGGCCTGAAGCTTTCTTT.

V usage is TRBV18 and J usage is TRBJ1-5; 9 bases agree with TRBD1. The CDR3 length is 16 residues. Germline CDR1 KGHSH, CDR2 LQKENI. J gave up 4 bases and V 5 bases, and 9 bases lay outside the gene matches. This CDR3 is CASSRDREGGNQPQHF. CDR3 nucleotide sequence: TGTGCCAGCTCAAGGGACAGGGAAGGAGGAAATCAGCCCCAGCATTTT.

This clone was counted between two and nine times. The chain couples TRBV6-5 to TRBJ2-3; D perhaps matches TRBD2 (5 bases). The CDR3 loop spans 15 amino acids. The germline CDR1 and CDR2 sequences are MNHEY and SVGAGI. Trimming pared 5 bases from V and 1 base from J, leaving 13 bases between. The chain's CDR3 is CASSPLSGGTDTQYF. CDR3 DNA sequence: TGTGCCAGCAGTCCCCTGTCCGGGGGCACAGATACGCAGTATTTT.

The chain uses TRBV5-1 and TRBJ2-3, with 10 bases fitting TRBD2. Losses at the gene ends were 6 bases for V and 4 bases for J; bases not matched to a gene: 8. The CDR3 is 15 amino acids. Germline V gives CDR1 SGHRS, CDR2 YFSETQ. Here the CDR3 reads CASTKAGGLPDTQYF. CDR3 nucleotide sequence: TGCGCCAGCACGAAAGCGGGGGGGCTCCCAGATACGCAGTATTTT.

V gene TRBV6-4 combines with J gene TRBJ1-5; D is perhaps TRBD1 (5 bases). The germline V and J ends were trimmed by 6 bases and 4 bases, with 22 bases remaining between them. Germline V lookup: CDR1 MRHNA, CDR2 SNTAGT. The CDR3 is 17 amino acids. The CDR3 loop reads CASRGAWKTRTNQPQHF. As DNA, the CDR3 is TGTGCCAGCAGAGGGGCTTGGAAGACTCGAACGAATCAGCCCCAGCATTTT.

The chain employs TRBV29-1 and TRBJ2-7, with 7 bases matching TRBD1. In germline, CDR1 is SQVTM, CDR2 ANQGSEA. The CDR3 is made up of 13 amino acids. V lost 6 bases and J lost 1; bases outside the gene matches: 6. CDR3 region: CSVDPGQSYEQYV. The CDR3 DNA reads TGCAGCGTCGACCCGGGACAGTCCTACGAGCAGTACGTC.

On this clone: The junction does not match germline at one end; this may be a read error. The DNA for the CDR3 is TGTGCCAGCAGAGCGCGGACAGGGAGAACTCAAAACAGAGATTTT. Amino acid sequence: CASRARTGRTQNRDF. This chain uses TRBV2 with TRBJ1-3; the match to TRBD1 covers 8 bases. CDR1 SNHLY and CDR2 FYNNEI come from the germline V gene. CDR3 size: 15 residues.

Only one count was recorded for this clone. The CDR3 coding sequence is TGCGCCAGCAGCCAAATGCGGGAGACCTACAATGAGCAGTTCTTC. Translating it yields CASSQMRETYNEQFF. The chain joins TRBV4-3 to TRBJ2-1, with TRBD2 identical over 7 bases. Germline V gene data show CDR1 as LGHNA and CDR2 as YSLEER. The V and J ends lost 2 bases and 2 bases, in that order; junction bases with no gene match: 3. The CDR3 runs to 15 residues.

CDR3 sequence: CATSRDPAGEETQYF. CDR3 coding DNA: TGTGCCACCAGCAGAGACCCTGCAGGGGAAGAGACCCAGTACTTC. This chain joins TRBV15 and TRBJ2-5, with a possible D match to TRBD1 (6 bases). Germline V CDR1 and CDR2: LNHNV, YYDKDF (reference sequence). Trimming pared 0 bases from V and 3 bases from J, leaving 11 bases between. This CDR3 has 15 amino acids.

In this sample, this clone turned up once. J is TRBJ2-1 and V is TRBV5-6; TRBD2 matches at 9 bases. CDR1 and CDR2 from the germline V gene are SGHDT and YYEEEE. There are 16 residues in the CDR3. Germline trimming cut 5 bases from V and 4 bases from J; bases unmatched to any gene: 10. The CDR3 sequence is CASSSSSGGIYNEQFF. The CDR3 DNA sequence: TGTGCCAGCAGTTCATCCAGCGGGGGGATTTACAATGAGCAGTTCTTC.

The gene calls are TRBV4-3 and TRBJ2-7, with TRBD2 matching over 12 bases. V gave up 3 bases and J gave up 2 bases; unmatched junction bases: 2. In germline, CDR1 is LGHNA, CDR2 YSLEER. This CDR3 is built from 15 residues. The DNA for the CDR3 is TGCGCCAGCAGCCACGGACTAGCGGGGCCCTACGAGCAGTACGTC. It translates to CASSHGLAGPYEQYV.

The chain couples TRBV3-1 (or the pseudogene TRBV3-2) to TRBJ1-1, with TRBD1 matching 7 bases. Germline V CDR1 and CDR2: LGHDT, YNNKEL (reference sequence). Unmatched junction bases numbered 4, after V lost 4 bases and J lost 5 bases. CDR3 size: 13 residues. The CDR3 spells CASSPNRGTEAFF. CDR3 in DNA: TGTGCCAGCAGCCCGAACAGGGGTACTGAAGCTTTCTTT.

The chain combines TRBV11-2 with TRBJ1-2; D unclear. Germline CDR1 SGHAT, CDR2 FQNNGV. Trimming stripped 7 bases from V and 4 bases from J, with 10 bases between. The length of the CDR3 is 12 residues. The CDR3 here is CASTFRGYGYTF. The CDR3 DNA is TGTGCCAGCACTTTTAGAGGCTATGGCTACACCTTC.

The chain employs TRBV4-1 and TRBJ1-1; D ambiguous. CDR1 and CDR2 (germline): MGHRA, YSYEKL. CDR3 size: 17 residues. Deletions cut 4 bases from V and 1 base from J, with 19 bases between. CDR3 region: CASSRTGLERTNTEAFF. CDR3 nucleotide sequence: TGCGCCAGCAGCCGCACTGGTTTGGAGCGAACGAACACTGAAGCTTTCTTT.

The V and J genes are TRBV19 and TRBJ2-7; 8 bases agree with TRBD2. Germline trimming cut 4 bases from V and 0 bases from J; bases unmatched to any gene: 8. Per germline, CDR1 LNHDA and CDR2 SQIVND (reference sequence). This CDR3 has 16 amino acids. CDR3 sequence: CASSKFERGSSYEQYF. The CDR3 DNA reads TGTGCCAGTAGTAAGTTCGAGCGGGGGAGCTCCTACGAGCAGTACTTC.

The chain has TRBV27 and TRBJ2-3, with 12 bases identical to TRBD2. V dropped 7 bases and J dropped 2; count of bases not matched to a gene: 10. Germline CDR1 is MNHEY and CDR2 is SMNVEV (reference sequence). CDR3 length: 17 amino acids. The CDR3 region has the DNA TGTGCCAGCACCCCTAGCGGGAGGGCCAGGAACACAGATACGCAGTATTTT. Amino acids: CASTPSGRARNTDTQYF.

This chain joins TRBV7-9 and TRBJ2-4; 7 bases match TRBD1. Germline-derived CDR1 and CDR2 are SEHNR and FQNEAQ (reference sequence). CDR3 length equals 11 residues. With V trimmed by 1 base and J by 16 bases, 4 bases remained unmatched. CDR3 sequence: CASSLEGQHYF. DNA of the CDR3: TGTGCCAGCAGCTTAGAGGGACAGCACTACTTC.

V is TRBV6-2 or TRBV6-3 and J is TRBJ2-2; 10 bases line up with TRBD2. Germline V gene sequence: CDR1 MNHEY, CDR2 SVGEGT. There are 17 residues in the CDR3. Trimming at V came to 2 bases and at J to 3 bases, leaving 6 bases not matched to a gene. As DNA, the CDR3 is TGTGCCAGCAGTTACCCGAGCGGGGGGGCGGACACCGGGGAGCTGTTTTTT. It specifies CASSYPSGGADTGELFF.

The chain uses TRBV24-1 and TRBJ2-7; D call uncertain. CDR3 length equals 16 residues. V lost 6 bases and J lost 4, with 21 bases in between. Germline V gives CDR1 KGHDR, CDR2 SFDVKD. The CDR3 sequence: CATSWVADDFLYEQYV. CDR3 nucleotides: TGTGCCACCAGTTGGGTAGCAGACGACTTCTTATACGAGCAGTACGTC.